The 32 T cell receptor beta chains below come from one sample, sequenced in a study of cytomegalovirus exposure and HLA in healthy donors. In the PCR, 60 Vbeta and 13 Jbeta primers were used. Assay used: immunoSEQ multiplex PCR; TCRdb lists only in-frame clones, some missing. Here the sample spans over 95,000 clones, about three quarters being singletons. What was sequenced was PBMCs. Every receptor here comes from a woman between 35 and 50 years old in good health and CMV-seropositive.

J is TRBJ2-2 and V is TRBV6-1; the D gene is possibly TRBD2 (5 bases). This CDR3 is 14 amino acids long. Trimming left V 6 bases short and J 2 bases short, with 10 bases between. Germline V gene sequence: CDR1 MNHNS, CDR2 SASEGT. Written as DNA, the CDR3 is TGTGCCAGCAGGGGGAGCCTCAACACCGGGGAGCTGTTTTTT. Protein: CASRGSLNTGELFF.

This clone was seen a handful of times. This rearrangement joins TRBV5-1 to TRBJ1-1, with D perhaps matching TRBD1 (6 bases). This CDR3 contains 16 residues. Germline V gene sequence: CDR1 SGHRS, CDR2 YFSETQ. V lost 0 bases and J lost 8, with 20 bases in between. The CDR3, as DNA: TGCGCCAGCAGCTTGGAAGGGGGGGCTTTTGTGAGCGAAGCTTTCTTT. Amino acid sequence: CASSLEGGAFVSEAFF.

The chain carries TRBV7-2 and TRBJ2-1; 9 bases fit TRBD1. Germline CDR1 reads SGHTA; CDR2 reads FQGNSA. The CDR3 covers 15 residues. With V trimmed by 5 bases and J by 2 bases, 4 bases remained unmatched. The CDR3 spells CASSAGTGTYNEQFF. The CDR3 DNA reads as TGTGCCAGCAGCGCCGGGACAGGGACCTACAATGAGCAGTTCTTC.

The genes are TRBV19 and TRBJ1-2, with 10 bases that match TRBD1. With 6 bases clipped from V and 7 bases from J, the junction kept 5 bases outside the gene matches. Per the germline V gene, CDR1 is LNHDA and CDR2 is SQIVND (reference sequence). The CDR3 is 13 amino acids. CDR3 sequence (DNA): TGTGCCAGTAGGACGACAGGGGGCGGTGGCTACACCTTC. This sequence encodes CASRTTGGGGYTF.

This clone was seen a single time. The V and J genes are TRBV5-1 and TRBJ1-1; D remains unclear. V was pared by 0 bases and J by 4 bases, with 13 bases between. The germline V gene encodes CDR1 SGHRS and CDR2 YFSETQ. This CDR3 is 15 amino acids long. CDR3 nucleotides: TGCGCCAGCAGCTTGGATCCGTTCAGCGGCACTGAAGCTTTCTTT. Amino acids: CASSLDPFSGTEAFF.

The chain links TRBV29-1 to TRBJ1-2; possibly TRBD1 for D (5 bases). The CDR3 runs 13 residues. V lost 1 base to trimming and J lost 9 bases, with 15 bases between them. Germline V gene sequence: CDR1 SQVTM, CDR2 ANQGSEA. In DNA, the CDR3 is TGCAGCGTTGAAGTCCCATGGCAGGGTAGCTACACCTTC. It codes for CSVEVPWQGSYTF.

V and J are TRBV19 and TRBJ1-6; D ambiguous. The CDR3 has 17 residues. Trimming took off 0 bases at V and 7 bases at J, with 16 bases between the two ends. Germline V lookup: CDR1 LNHDA, CDR2 SQIVND (reference sequence). The DNA for the CDR3 is TGTGCCAGTAGTATAGAGCAAGAGCGGCCCGGAAATTCACCCCTCCACTTT. Its translation is CASSIEQERPGNSPLHF.

This rearrangement joins TRBV2 to TRBJ1-3, with D unclear. Germline V CDR1 and CDR2: SNHLY, FYNNEI. V was shortened by 4 bases and J by 4 bases, with 14 bases between the two germline ends. The CDR3 contains 15 residues. The CDR3: CASSAGETLGNTIYF. The CDR3 coding sequence is TGTGCCAGCAGTGCGGGAGAAACACTCGGAAACACCATATATTTT.

This clone was recorded once. V gene TRBV9 combines with J gene TRBJ1-1; 7 bases agree with TRBD1. V was pared by 2 bases and J by 4 bases, with 5 bases of the junction left unmatched. The CDR3 contains 14 residues. Germline CDR1 SGDLS, CDR2 YYNGEE. CDR3 nucleotides: TGTGCCAGCAGCGTTGACAGGGAGAGCACTGAAGCTTTCTTT. Its protein product is CASSVDRESTEAFF.

The gene calls are TRBV11-1 and TRBJ2-3; 12 positions match TRBD2. The CDR3 runs to 16 residues. Germline loops: CDR1 SGHAT, CDR2 FQDESV (reference sequence). Unmatched junction bases numbered 7, after V lost 4 bases and J lost 5 bases. The CDR3 DNA reads TGTGCCAGCAGCTCCCAACTAGCGGGGGGTGGAGATACGCAGTATTTT. Translated: CASSSQLAGGGDTQYF.

The table lists this clone with a few counts. This chain connects TRBV19 to TRBJ2-1; 7 positions match TRBD1. The CDR3 contains 16 residues. V gave up 5 bases and J gave up 2 bases; unmatched junction bases: 9. From germline, CDR1 is LNHDA and CDR2 SQIVND (reference sequence). The CDR3 bases are TGTGCCAGTAGTCCCCAAGGACAGGTAACCTACAATGAGCAGTTCTTC. It yields the protein CASSPQGQVTYNEQFF.

The chain has TRBV7-9 and TRBJ2-7, with D unresolved. Between the trimmed V and J ends, which lost 1 base and 2 bases, there was a span of 9 bases. The CDR3 has 14 amino acids. Germline V gives CDR1 SEHNR, CDR2 FQNEAQ (reference sequence). CDR3 region: CASSLEPIAYEQYF. CDR3 bases: TGTGCCAGCAGCTTAGAGCCGATCGCCTACGAGCAGTACTTC.

This rearrangement joins TRBV7-9 to TRBJ2-3; 7 bases align to TRBD1. The CDR3 sequence is 15 residues long. Per the germline V gene, CDR1 is SEHNR and CDR2 is FQNEAQ (reference sequence). V gave up 5 bases and J gave up 2 bases; unmatched junction bases: 7. CDR3 DNA: TGTGCCAGCAGCCCAGGGACAGTGAACACAGATACGCAGTATTTT. Translated: CASSPGTVNTDTQYF.

The chain is built from TRBV30 and TRBJ1-2; 7 nucleotides line up with TRBD1. The CDR3 is 13 residues long. Trimming removed 1 base from V and 5 bases from J; junction bases left unmatched: 4. Germline loops: CDR1 GTSNPN, CDR2 SVGIG (reference sequence). CDR3 protein: CAWSEGQPYGYTF. CDR3 sequence (DNA): TGTGCCTGGAGTGAGGGACAGCCTTATGGCTACACCTTC.

V usage is TRBV5-1 and J usage is TRBJ1-1, with D possibly being TRBD1 (6 bases). This CDR3 is built from 14 residues. Germline V gene sequence: CDR1 SGHRS, CDR2 YFSETQ. V lost 3 bases, J lost 3 bases, and 12 bases lay in between. The CDR3 loop is CASSWNPGDTEAFF. The CDR3 DNA sequence: TGCGCCAGCAGCTGGAATCCAGGGGACACTGAAGCTTTCTTT.

This clone was recorded once. V usage is TRBV15 and J usage is TRBJ2-7; 13 bases agree with TRBD2. Germline-derived CDR1 and CDR2 are LNHNV and YYDKDF (reference sequence). The CDR3 spans 14 residues. Trimming at V came to 1 base and at J to 7 bases, leaving 1 base not matched to a gene. In DNA form, the CDR3 reads TGTGCCACCAGCAGAGGACTAGCGGGGGGTGAGCAGTACTTC. It specifies CATSRGLAGGEQYF.

The rearrangement joins TRBV10-3 to TRBJ1-1, with 8 bases aligning to TRBD1. The CDR3 spans 14 residues. Germline trimming cut 7 bases from V and 5 bases from J; bases unmatched to any gene: 9. Germline V gene sequence: CDR1 ENHRY, CDR2 SYGVKD. The CDR3 bases are TGTGCCATCACCCGACAGGGGACGGTGACTGAAGCTTTCTTT. Its translation: CAITRQGTVTEAFF.

V usage is TRBV30 and J usage is TRBJ2-3; perhaps TRBD1 as D (6 bases). Deletions cut 5 bases from V and 6 bases from J, with 18 bases between. This CDR3 has 14 amino acids. CDR1 is GTSNPN and CDR2 is SVGIG in the germline V gene (reference sequence). Written as DNA, the CDR3 is TGTGCCTGGGGGGGCCTCTTCGGGTTGGATACGCAGTATTTT. This codes for CAWGGLFGLDTQYF.

The J gene is TRBJ1-2, the V gene TRBV15, with TRBD1 matching over 10 bases. The CDR3 totals 17 residues. The germline V gene has CDR1 LNHNV and CDR2 YYDKDF (reference sequence). With 3 bases clipped from V and 2 bases from J, the junction kept 9 bases outside the gene matches. Here the CDR3 DNA reads TGTGCCACCAGCAGGGGCAGGACAGGGGGATCCAACTATGGCTACACCTTC. This codes for CATSRGRTGGSNYGYTF.

The chain joins TRBV6-5 to TRBJ1-5; D is ambiguous. With 4 bases removed from V and 1 base from J, the gap between germline ends came to 5 bases. The CDR3 runs 13 residues. In germline, CDR1 is MNHEY, CDR2 SVGAGI. The CDR3 coding sequence is TGTGCCAGCAGTTCGGGGAGCAATCAGCCCCAGCATTTT. Protein: CASSSGSNQPQHF.

V is TRBV6-4 and J is TRBJ2-6; no definite D call. The germline V and J ends were trimmed by 6 bases and 0 bases, with 3 bases remaining between them. In germline, CDR1 is MRHNA, CDR2 SNTAGT. The CDR3 length is 13 residues. CDR3 nucleotide sequence: TGTGCCAGCAGCGGCTCTGGGGCCAACGTCCTGACTTTC. It translates to CASSGSGANVLTF.

The gene calls are TRBV7-8 and TRBJ2-7; 9 bases agree with TRBD1. V shed 8 bases, J shed 4 bases, and the junction held 3 bases outside the gene matches. This CDR3 region has 12 residues. Germline V gives CDR1 SGHVS, CDR2 FQNEAQ. The CDR3 bases are TGTGCCAGCGGGACAGGGATATACGAGCAGTACTTC. This encodes CASGTGIYEQYF.

The CDR3 is CASSLANWGGGAGETQYF. CDR3 coding DNA: TGCGCCAGCAGCTTGGCCAATTGGGGCGGGGGGGCCGGAGAGACCCAGTACTTC. This chain uses TRBV5-1 with TRBJ2-5; 9 bases align to TRBD2. This CDR3 spans 18 amino acids. Trimming at V came to 0 bases and at J to 4 bases, leaving 13 bases not matched to a gene. CDR1 and CDR2 from the germline V gene are SGHRS and YFSETQ.

The DNA for the CDR3 is TGCGCCAGCAGCCAAGAGAGGGTATGGGGTGAAAAACTGTTTTTT. It encodes CASSQERVWGEKLFF. The chain links TRBV4-1 to TRBJ1-4; no firm D call. This CDR3 has 15 residues. The V end was cut by 0 bases, the J end by 7 bases, with 12 bases between. CDR1 and CDR2 from the germline V gene are MGHRA and YSYEKL.

V is TRBV25-1 and J is TRBJ2-7; 9 nucleotides match TRBD1. The V gene end was trimmed by 2 bases and the J gene end by 2 bases; junction bases not matched to a gene: 7. The CDR3 has 16 residues. From germline, CDR1 is MGHDK and CDR2 SYGVNS. The CDR3 bases are TGTGCCAGCAGTGAACCCCCCGGGACAGGGCCCTACGAGCAGTACTTC. This gives the protein CASSEPPGTGPYEQYF.

This rearrangement joins TRBV6-6 to TRBJ1-5, with no clear D. The CDR3 extends over 14 amino acids. Germline CDR1 reads MNHNY; CDR2 reads SVGAGI (reference sequence). V lost 4 bases, J lost 7 bases, and 14 bases lay in between. CDR3 in amino acids: CASSFAGNKQPQHF. CDR3 DNA sequence: TGTGCCAGCAGTTTCGCAGGTAATAAACAGCCCCAGCATTTT.

This clone appeared a single time. The CDR3 protein is CASSQDNRVSPLHF. CDR3 bases: TGTGCCAGCAGCCAAGACAACAGGGTCTCACCCCTCCACTTT. V and J are TRBV4-2 and TRBJ1-6, with TRBD1 as a possible D gene (6 bases). Per the germline V gene, CDR1 is LGHNA and CDR2 is YNFKEQ. V lost 0 bases to trimming and J lost 10 bases, with 10 bases between them. CDR3 length: 14 residues.

V is TRBV30 and J is TRBJ1-1; D is uncertain. The CDR3 has 15 amino acids. Trimming stripped 4 bases from V and 2 bases from J, with 17 bases between. Germline CDR1 and CDR2: GTSNPN and SVGIG (reference sequence). CDR3 coding DNA: TGTGCCTGGATGATTGACTACATCGGAAACACTGAAGCTTTCTTT. This gives the protein CAWMIDYIGNTEAFF.

V and J are TRBV30 and TRBJ1-1; the match to TRBD1 covers 7 bases. Trimming removed 2 bases from V and 5 bases from J; junction bases left unmatched: 2. CDR3 size: 12 residues. Germline loops: CDR1 GTSNPN, CDR2 SVGIG (reference sequence). The CDR3 DNA is TGTGCCTGGAGTCCAGGGGGGACTGAAGCTTTCTTT. Protein sequence: CAWSPGGTEAFF. The full variable domain, in which reference TRBV30 and TRBJ1-1 provide the parts outside the CDR3, is SQTIHQWPATLVQPVGSPLSLECTVEGTSNPNLYWYRQAAGRGLQLLFYSVGIGQISSEVPQNLSASRPQDRQFILSSKKLLLSDSGFYLCAWSPGGTEAFFGQGTRLTVV.

J is TRBJ1-4 and V is TRBV28, with TRBD1 matching over 8 bases. The CDR3 runs to 13 residues. The V gene end was trimmed by 10 bases and the J gene end by 4 bases; junction bases not matched to a gene: 5. CDR1 is MDHEN, CDR2 SYDVKM, per germline. CDR3 DNA sequence: TGTGCCATAACAGGGGGGTTTAATGAAAAACTGTTTTTT. Translated, it gives CAITGGFNEKLFF. Using reference TRBV28 and TRBJ1-4 for the parts outside the CDR3, the full variable domain is DVKVTQSSRYLVKRTGEKVFLECVQDMDHENMFWYRQDPGLGLRLIYFSYDVKMKEKGDIPEGYSVSREKKERFSLILESASTNQTSMYLCAITGGFNEKLFFGSGTQLSVL.

This clone has a handful of counts. V usage is TRBV5-1 and J usage is TRBJ2-3, with 7 bases lining up with TRBD2. The trim removed 3 bases at V and 2 bases at J, leaving 6 bases unmatched. The CDR3 contains 15 residues. Germline CDR1 is SGHRS and CDR2 is YFSETQ. CDR3 bases: TGCGCCAGCAGCTACGGGGGGACCAACACAGATACGCAGTATTTT. Protein sequence: CASSYGGTNTDTQYF.

In its sample, this clone was seen a few times. Other DNA variants within this sample encode the same CDR3. V gene TRBV5-1 combines with J gene TRBJ2-2; D call uncertain. Germline CDR1 SGHRS, CDR2 YFSETQ. The CDR3 is 14 residues long. V was clipped by 0 bases and J by 2 bases, with 5 bases between them. The CDR3 nucleotides read TGCGCCAGCAGCTTGGACTCAAACACCGGGGAGCTGTTTTTT. Amino acids: CASSLDSNTGELFF.